These 8 T cell receptor beta chains came from one sample sequenced in a study of regulatory T cells in long-lasting Graves disease. iRepertoire HTBI primers and Arm-PCR of CDR3 regions built TCR beta libraries. Via MiXCR, TCRdb re-called the multiplex PCR reads, giving one row per CDR3 protein. The sample lists fewer than 650,000 distinct CDR3 sequences, around 15% occurring once. Described time point: newly diagnosed GD, antithyroid drugs for less than 3 months. The TCR library used RNA extracted from PBMCs. The data also belong to a second study, concerning T cells in Graves' hyperthyroidism and ophthalmopathy.

The specimen comprised peripheral blood mononuclear cells (PBMCs), sampled at new diagnosis, from a patient treated with antithyroid drugs. The receptors derive from a man between 18 and 29 years old with Graves disease.

This clonotype was detected only a few times. In nucleotides, the CDR3 is TGTGCCAGCAGCCCGCCCGCCGGGCCAAGAAGCTATGGCTACACCTTC. Translated, it gives CASSPPAGPRSYGYTF. The chain has TRBV7-9 and TRBJ1-2; D is uncertain. CDR3 size: 16 residues. Germline CDR1 is SEHNR and CDR2 is FQNEAQ (reference sequence). The germline V and J ends were trimmed by 5 bases and 4 bases, with 20 bases remaining between them.

V is TRBV20-1 and J is TRBJ1-1; 9 positions match TRBD1. The CDR3 sequence is 17 residues long. The V and J ends lost 0 bases and 0 bases, in that order; junction bases with no gene match: 8. Germline CDR1 DFQATT, CDR2 SNEGSKA (reference sequence). The CDR3: CSARDSGQGPMNTEAFF. The CDR3 bases are TGCAGTGCTAGAGATTCGGGACAGGGCCCCATGAACACTGAAGCTTTCTTT.

The chain links TRBV25-1 to TRBJ1-2, with 7 bases aligning to TRBD1. Germline V gene lookup returns CDR1 MGHDK and CDR2 SYGVNS. Germline trimming cut 3 bases from V and 12 bases from J; bases unmatched to any gene: 7. CDR3 length: 12 amino acids. CDR3 in DNA: TGTGCCAGCAGTGATCGACAGGGAGAAAACACCTTC. This translates into CASSDRQGENTF.

This clonotype was counted ten times or more. The rearrangement joins TRBV30 to TRBJ1-1, with D unresolved. V was cut by 0 bases and J by 1 base, with 6 bases left in between. CDR1 is GTSNPN, CDR2 SVGIG, per germline (reference sequence). The CDR3 contains 13 residues. The CDR3 loop is CAWSVGSNTEAFF. Written as DNA, the CDR3 is TGTGCCTGGAGTGTTGGTTCGAACACTGAAGCTTTCTTT.

Ten or more counts support this clonotype. V usage is TRBV27 and J usage is TRBJ1-6; 11 bases match TRBD1. J lost 6 bases, V lost 1 base, and 5 bases had no gene match. This CDR3 is built from 17 residues. Germline lookup yields CDR1 MNHEY and CDR2 SMNVEV (reference sequence). The CDR3 loop reads CASSLLRTGGLNSPLHF. CDR3 nucleotides: TGTGCCAGCAGTTTATTGAGGACAGGGGGCCTTAATTCACCCCTCCACTTT.

This clonotype has just a few counts. In DNA form, the CDR3 reads TGTGCCAGCAGCTTAGATTATACAGGGGAGGACAATGAGCAGTTCTTC. It codes for CASSLDYTGEDNEQFF. The chain recombines TRBV7-4 with TRBJ2-1; a weak D match, TRBD1 (7 bases). The CDR3 loop spans 16 amino acids. V shed 1 base and J shed 5 bases, with 15 bases lying between them. Germline assignment: CDR1 SGHVT and CDR2 SQSDAQ. Combining the CDR3 with reference TRBV7-4 and TRBJ2-1 gives the whole variable domain GAGVSQSPRYKVAKRGRDVALRCDSISGHVTLYWYRQTLGQGSEVLTYSQSDAQRDKSGRPSGRFSAERPERSVSTLKIQRTEQGDSAVYLCASSLDYTGEDNEQFFGPGTRLTVL.

In this sample, this clonotype turned up many times. The chain uses TRBV18 and TRBJ2-1; D possibly uses TRBD1 or TRBD2 (5 bases each). There are 12 residues in the CDR3. V was shortened by 6 bases and J by 9 bases, with 12 bases between the two germline ends. CDR1 is KGHSH and CDR2 is LQKENI in the germline V gene. Here the CDR3 reads CASSPYGGEQFF. The CDR3 bases are TGTGCCAGCTCTCCTTATGGGGGTGAGCAGTTCTTC.

This clonotype was observed a few times. This chain links TRBV10-3 with TRBJ2-1, with 7 bases matching TRBD2. J was trimmed by 5 bases and V by 8 bases; bases with no gene match: 3. Germline loops: CDR1 ENHRY, CDR2 SYGVKD. The CDR3 extends over 12 amino acids. The CDR3 spells CAIREANNEQFF. The CDR3 coding sequence is TGTGCCATCCGGGAGGCAAACAATGAGCAGTTCTTC.